This TCR beta chain was sequenced during a study of cytomegalovirus exposure and HLA in healthy donors. The PCR made use of 60 Vbeta and 13 Jbeta primers. Profiling relied on immunoSEQ multiplex PCR, and the TCRdb table lists in-frame clones only, not all of them. The repertoire consists of 130,000 to 150,000 clones, with 78% occurring once and the leading ten covering roughly 2.9%. Study-wide findings and caveats: A few chains tied to CMV proved CMV antigen-specific in vitro.

The CDR3 has 13 residues. Germline-derived CDR1 and CDR2 are LNHDA and SQIVND (reference sequence). The ends were cut back, 7 bases at V and 3 bases at J, with 12 bases in the middle. Notes on this clone: The target antigen is unknown.

The sample consisted of PBMCs. This clonotype originated in a female donor in good health and CMV-seronegative. V gene TRBV19 combines with J gene TRBJ1-2; a weak D match, TRBD1 (6 bases). In DNA form, the CDR3 reads TGTGCCAGTAAGGGGGTTGGAGACTATGGCTACACCTTC. Translation: CASKGVGDYGYTF.